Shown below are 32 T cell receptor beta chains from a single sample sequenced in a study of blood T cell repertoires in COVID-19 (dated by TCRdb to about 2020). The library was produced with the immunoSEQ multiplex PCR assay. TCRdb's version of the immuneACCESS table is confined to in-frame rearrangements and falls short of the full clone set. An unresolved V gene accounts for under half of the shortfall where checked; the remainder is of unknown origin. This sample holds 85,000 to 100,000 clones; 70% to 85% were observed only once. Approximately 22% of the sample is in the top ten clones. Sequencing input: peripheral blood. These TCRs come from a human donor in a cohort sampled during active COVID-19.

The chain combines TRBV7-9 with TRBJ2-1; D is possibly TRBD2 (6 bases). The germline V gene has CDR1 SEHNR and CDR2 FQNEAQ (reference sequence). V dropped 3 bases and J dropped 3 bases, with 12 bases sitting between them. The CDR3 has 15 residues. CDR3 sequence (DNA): TGTGCCAGCAGCTTCCGCGGGACCGTCTACAATGAGCAGTTCTTC. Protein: CASSFRGTVYNEQFF.

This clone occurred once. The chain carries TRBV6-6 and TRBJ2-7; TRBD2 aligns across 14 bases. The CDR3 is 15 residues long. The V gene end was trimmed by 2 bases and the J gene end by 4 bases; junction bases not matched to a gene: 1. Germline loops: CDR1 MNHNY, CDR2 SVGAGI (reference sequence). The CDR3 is CASSYRLAGGYEQYF. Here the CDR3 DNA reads TGTGCCAGCAGTTACCGACTAGCGGGGGGGTACGAGCAGTACTTC.

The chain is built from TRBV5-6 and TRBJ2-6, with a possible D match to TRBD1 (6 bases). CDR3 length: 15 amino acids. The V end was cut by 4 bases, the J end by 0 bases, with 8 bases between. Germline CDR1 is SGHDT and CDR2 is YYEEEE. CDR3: CASSQTGSGANVLTF. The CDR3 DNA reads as TGTGCCAGCAGCCAGACAGGCTCTGGGGCCAACGTCCTGACTTTC.

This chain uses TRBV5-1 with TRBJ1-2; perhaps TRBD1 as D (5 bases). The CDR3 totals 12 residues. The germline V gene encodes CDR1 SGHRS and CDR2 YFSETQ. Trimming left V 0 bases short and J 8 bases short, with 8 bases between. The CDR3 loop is CASSLEGLGYTF. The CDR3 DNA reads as TGCGCCAGCAGCTTGGAGGGGTTGGGCTACACCTTC.

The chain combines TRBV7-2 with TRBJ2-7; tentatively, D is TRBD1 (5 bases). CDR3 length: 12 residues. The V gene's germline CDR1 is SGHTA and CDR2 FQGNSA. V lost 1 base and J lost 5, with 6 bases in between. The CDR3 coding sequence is TGTGCCAGCAGCTTAGGGGGCCACGAGCAGTACTTC. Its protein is CASSLGGHEQYF.

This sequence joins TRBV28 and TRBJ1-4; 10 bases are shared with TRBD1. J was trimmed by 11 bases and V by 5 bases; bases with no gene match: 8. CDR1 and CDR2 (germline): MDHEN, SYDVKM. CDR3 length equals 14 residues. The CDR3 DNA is TGTGCCAGCAGTGGGGACAGGGGTTTTGGGAAACTGTTTTTT. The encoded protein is CASSGDRGFGKLFF. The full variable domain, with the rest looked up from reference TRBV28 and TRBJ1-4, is DVKVTQSSRYLVKRTGEKVFLECVQDMDHENMFWYRQDPGLGLRLIYFSYDVKMKEKGDIPEGYSVSREKKERFSLILESASTNQTSMYLCASSGDRGFGKLFFGSGTQLSVL.

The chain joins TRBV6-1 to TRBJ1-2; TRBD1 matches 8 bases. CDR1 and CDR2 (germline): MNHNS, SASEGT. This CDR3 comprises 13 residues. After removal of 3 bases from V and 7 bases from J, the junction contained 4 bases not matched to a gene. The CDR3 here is CASSEQGAGGYTF. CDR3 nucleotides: TGTGCCAGCAGTGAGCAGGGGGCCGGTGGCTACACCTTC.

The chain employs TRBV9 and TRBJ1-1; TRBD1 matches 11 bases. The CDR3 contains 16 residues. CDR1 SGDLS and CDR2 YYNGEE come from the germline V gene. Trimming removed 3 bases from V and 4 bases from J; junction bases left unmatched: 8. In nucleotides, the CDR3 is TGTGCCAGCAGCGCCCGAGGACAGGGGGCCCTCACTGAAGCTTTCTTT. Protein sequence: CASSARGQGALTEAFF.

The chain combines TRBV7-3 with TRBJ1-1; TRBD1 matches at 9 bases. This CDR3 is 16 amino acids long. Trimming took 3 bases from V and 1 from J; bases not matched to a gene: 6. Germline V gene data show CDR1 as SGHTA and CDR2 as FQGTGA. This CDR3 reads CASSFRQGVRNTEAFF. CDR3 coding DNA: TGTGCCAGCAGCTTTCGACAGGGGGTGAGGAACACTGAAGCTTTCTTT.

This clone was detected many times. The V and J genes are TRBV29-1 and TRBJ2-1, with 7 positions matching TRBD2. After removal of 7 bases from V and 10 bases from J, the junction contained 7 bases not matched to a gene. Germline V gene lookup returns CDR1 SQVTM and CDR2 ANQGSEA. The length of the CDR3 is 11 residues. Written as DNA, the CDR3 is TGCAGCGGCGGGACTAACCTAGAGCAGTTCTTC. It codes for CSGGTNLEQFF.

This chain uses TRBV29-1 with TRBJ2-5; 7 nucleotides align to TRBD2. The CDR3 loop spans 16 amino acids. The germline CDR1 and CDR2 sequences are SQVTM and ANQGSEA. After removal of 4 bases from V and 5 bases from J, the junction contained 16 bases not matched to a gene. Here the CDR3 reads CSVGRSGRRLSETQYF. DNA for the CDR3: TGCAGCGTTGGACGGTCCGGGAGGCGGTTATCTGAGACCCAGTACTTC.

For the CDR3, the DNA is TGTGCCAGCAGCTGGGGACAGGGAAGCAATCAGCCCCAGCATTTT. It yields the protein CASSWGQGSNQPQHF. The chain employs TRBV5-5 and TRBJ1-5; 9 positions match TRBD1. Trimming removed 3 bases from V and 1 base from J; junction bases left unmatched: 2. This CDR3 spans 15 amino acids. From germline, CDR1 is SGHKS and CDR2 YYEKEE (reference sequence).

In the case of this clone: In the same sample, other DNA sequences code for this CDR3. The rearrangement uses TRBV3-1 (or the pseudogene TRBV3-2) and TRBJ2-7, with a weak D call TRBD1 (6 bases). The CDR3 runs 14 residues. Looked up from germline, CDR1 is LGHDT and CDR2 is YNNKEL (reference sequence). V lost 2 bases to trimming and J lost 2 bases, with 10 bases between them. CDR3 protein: CASSQIGGPYEQYF. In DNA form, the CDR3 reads TGTGCCAGCAGCCAAATTGGGGGCCCCTACGAGCAGTACTTC.

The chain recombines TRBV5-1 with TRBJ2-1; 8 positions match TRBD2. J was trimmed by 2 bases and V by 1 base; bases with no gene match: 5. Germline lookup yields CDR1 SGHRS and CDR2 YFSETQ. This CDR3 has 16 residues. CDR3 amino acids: CASSLNLAGAYNEQFF. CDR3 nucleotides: TGCGCCAGCAGCTTGAATCTAGCGGGCGCCTACAATGAGCAGTTCTTC. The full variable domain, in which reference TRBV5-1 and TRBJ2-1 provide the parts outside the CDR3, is KAGVTQTPRYLIKTRGQQVTLSCSPISGHRSVSWYQQTPGQGLQFLFEYFSETQRNKGNFPGRFSGRQFSNSRSEMNVSTLELGDSALYLCASSLNLAGAYNEQFFGPGTRLTVL.

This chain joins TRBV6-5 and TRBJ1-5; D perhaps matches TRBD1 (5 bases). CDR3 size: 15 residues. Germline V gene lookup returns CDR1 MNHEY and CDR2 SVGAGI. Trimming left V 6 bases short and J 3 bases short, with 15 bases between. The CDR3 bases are TGTGCCAGCAGCCCGGCGGGGGGGGTCAATCAGCCCCAGCATTTT. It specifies CASSPAGGVNQPQHF.

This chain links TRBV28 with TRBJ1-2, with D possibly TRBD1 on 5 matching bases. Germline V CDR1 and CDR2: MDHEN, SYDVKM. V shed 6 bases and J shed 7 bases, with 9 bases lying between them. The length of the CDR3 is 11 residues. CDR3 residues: CASRGLGGYTF. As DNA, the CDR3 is TGTGCCAGCAGGGGGCTAGGTGGCTACACCTTC.

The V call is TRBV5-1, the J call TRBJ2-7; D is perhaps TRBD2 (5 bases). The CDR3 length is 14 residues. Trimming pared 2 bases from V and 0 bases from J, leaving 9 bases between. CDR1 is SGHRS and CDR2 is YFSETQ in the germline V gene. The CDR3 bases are TGCGCCAGCAGCTTAACCGGGAACTCCTACGAGCAGTACTTC. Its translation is CASSLTGNSYEQYF.

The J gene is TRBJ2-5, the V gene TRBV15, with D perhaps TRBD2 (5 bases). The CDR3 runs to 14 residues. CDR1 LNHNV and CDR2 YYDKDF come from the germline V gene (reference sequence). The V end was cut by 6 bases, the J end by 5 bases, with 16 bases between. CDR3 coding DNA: TGTGCCACCAGTCTTCCGGGGATCGGGGAGACCCAGTACTTC. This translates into CATSLPGIGETQYF.

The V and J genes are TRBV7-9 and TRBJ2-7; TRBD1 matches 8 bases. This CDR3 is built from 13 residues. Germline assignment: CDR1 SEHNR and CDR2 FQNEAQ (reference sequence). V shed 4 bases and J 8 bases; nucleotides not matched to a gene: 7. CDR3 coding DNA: TGTGCCAGCAGCTCCCGGCAGGGGGCGAAGCAGTACTTC. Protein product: CASSSRQGAKQYF. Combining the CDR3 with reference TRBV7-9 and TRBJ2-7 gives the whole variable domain DTGVSQNPRHKITKRGQNVTFRCDPISEHNRLYWYRQTLGQGPEFLTYFQNEAQLEKSRLLSDRFSAERPKGSFSTLEIQRTEQGDSAMYLCASSSRQGAKQYFGPGTRLTVT.

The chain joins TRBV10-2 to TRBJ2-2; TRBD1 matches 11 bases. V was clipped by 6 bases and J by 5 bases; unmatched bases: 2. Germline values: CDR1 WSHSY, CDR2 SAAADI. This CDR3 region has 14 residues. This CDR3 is CASRGQGETGELFF. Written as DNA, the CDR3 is TGCGCCAGCAGGGGACAGGGGGAAACCGGGGAGCTGTTTTTT.

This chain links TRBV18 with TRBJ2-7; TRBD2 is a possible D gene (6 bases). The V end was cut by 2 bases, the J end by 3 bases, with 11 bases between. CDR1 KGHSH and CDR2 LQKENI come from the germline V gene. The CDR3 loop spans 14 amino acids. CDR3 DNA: TGTGCCAGCTCACCAGGAGGGGACGACTACGAGCAGTACTTC. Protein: CASSPGGDDYEQYF.

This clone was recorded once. The CDR3 DNA reads as TGTGCCAGCAGGCCAGGGACTCTTACGCCCAATGAGCAGTTCTTC. Its protein is CASRPGTLTPNEQFF. This rearrangement joins TRBV6-5 to TRBJ2-1; maybe TRBD2 (6 bases). V was pared by 6 bases and J by 6 bases, with 18 bases between. This CDR3 spans 15 amino acids. Germline CDR1 and CDR2: MNHEY and SVGAGI.

This CDR3 reads CASSQDLAENTEAFF. The CDR3, as DNA: TGCGCCAGCAGCCAAGACTTAGCTGAGAACACTGAAGCTTTCTTT. V gene TRBV4-3 combines with J gene TRBJ1-1; no clear D gene. Germline loops: CDR1 LGHNA, CDR2 YSLEER. The CDR3 totals 15 residues. The ends were cut back, 0 bases at V and 1 base at J, with 9 bases in the middle.

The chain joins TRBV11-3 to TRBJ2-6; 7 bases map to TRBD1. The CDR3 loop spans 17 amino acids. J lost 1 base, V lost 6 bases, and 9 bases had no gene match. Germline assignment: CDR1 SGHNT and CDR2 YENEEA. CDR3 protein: CASSTRDRVSGANVLTF. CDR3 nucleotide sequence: TGTGCCAGCAGTACCCGGGACAGAGTATCTGGGGCCAACGTCCTGACTTTC.

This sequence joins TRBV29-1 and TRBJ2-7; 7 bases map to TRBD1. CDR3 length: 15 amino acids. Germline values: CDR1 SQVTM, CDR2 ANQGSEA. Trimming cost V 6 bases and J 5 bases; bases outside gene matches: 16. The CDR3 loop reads CSVELMGQIGDEQYF. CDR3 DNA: TGCAGCGTCGAGCTGATGGGACAGATCGGTGACGAGCAGTACTTC.

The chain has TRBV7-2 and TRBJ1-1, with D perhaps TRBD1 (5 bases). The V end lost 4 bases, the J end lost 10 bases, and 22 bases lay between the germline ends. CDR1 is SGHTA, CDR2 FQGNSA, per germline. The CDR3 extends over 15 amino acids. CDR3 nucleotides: TGTGCCAGCAGCTCCCTCCAGGGAGGGATGGGTGGAGCTTTCTTT. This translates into CASSSLQGGMGGAFF.

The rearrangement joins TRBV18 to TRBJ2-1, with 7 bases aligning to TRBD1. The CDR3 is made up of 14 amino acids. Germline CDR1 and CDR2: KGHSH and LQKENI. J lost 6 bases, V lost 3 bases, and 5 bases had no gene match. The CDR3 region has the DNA TGTGCCAGCTCACCGTACAGGGGCCCCAATGAGCAGTTCTTC. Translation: CASSPYRGPNEQFF.

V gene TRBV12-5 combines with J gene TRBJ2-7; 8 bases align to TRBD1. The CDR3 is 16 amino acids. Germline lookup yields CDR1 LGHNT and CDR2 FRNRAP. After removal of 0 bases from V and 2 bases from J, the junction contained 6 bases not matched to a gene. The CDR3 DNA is TGTGCTAGTGGTTTGGTACTTGGGACAGGCACCTACGAGCAGTACTTC. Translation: CASGLVLGTGTYEQYF.

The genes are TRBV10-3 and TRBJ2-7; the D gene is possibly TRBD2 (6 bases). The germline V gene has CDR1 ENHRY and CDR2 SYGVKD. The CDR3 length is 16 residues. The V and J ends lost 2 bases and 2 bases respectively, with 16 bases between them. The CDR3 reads CAISEDAGPGTYEQYF. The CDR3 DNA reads TGTGCCATCAGTGAGGATGCGGGGCCAGGGACCTACGAGCAGTACTTC.

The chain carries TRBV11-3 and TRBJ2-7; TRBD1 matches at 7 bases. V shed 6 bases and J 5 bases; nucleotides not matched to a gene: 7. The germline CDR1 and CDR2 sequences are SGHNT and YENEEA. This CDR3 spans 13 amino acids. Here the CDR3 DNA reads TGTGCCAGCAGTAAGGGGACAGTTAACGAGCAGTACTTC. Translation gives CASSKGTVNEQYF.

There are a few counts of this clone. The CDR3 coding sequence is TGTGCCAGCAGTCCGGGGGGCTACGAGCAGTACTTC. It encodes CASSPGGYEQYF. The chain is built from TRBV27 and TRBJ2-7; 7 positions agree with TRBD2. This CDR3 region has 12 residues. The J segment lost 3 bases and the V segment lost 5 bases, leaving 1 base of the junction unmatched. Per the germline V gene, CDR1 is MNHEY and CDR2 is SMNVEV (reference sequence).

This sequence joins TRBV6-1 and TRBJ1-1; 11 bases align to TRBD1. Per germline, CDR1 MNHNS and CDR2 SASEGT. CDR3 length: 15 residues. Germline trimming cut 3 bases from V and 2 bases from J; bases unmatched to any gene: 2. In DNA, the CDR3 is TGTGCCAGCAGTGATTGGACAGGGGGCAACACTGAAGCTTTCTTT. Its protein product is CASSDWTGGNTEAFF.